The 30 T cell receptor beta chains below were found in one sample sequenced in a study of spatial heterogeneity in lung cancer. Study-wide results and caveats: Counts of expanded alpha and beta TCRs within tumors tracked the tumor nonsynonymous mutation count.

One entry per CDR3 protein, called by TCRdb with MiXCR from the 5' RACE reads. This sample has fewer than 12,000 distinct CDR3 sequences, with approximately 11% found just once. Their target antigens are unknown. Time point of the sample: sample taken at primary tumor resection. The sequencing used lung tumor tissue, collected at surgery. The source of these receptors is a male donor with early-stage non-small cell lung cancer.

This clonotype was seen a few times. The rearrangement uses TRBV18 and TRBJ2-3; D is ambiguous. CDR3 length: 14 amino acids. The germline V gene encodes CDR1 KGHSH and CDR2 LQKENI. V lost 3 bases, J lost 0 bases, and 7 bases lay in between. The CDR3 sequence is CASSPLGSTDTQYF. CDR3 in DNA: TGTGCCAGCTCACCCCTGGGGAGCACAGATACGCAGTATTTT.

The V and J genes are TRBV27 and TRBJ2-7; D unresolved. Germline CDR1 MNHEY, CDR2 SMNVEV (reference sequence). The length of the CDR3 is 14 residues. Trimming took 2 bases from V and 0 from J, leaving 8 bases between them. CDR3 sequence (DNA): TGTGCCAGCAGTTTAACATCTGACTCCTACGAGCAGTACTTC. Protein product: CASSLTSDSYEQYF.

V is TRBV28 and J is TRBJ2-1; TRBD1 matches at 11 bases. Germline values: CDR1 MDHEN, CDR2 SYDVKM. This CDR3 has 16 residues. Unmatched junction bases numbered 11, after V lost 4 bases and J lost 9 bases. In DNA form, the CDR3 reads TGTGCCAGCAGTTCCCACGGACAGGGGGCGCTTGTTGAGCAGTTCTTC. Protein product: CASSSHGQGALVEQFF.

This clonotype was seen once. The CDR3 bases are TGCAGTGCCAAGGTACTCCGCCGCCCTAGCTCCTACGAGCAGTACTTC. Protein: CSAKVLRRPSSYEQYF. The chain uses TRBV20-1 and TRBJ2-7, with D unresolved. Per the germline V gene, CDR1 is DFQATT and CDR2 is SNEGSKA (reference sequence). The length of the CDR3 is 16 residues. V lost 6 bases to trimming and J lost 0 bases, with 21 bases between them.

This clonotype showed up many times. V and J are TRBV6-1 and TRBJ1-5; 9 bases align to TRBD1. Germline loops: CDR1 MNHNS, CDR2 SASEGT. CDR3 length equals 15 residues. J gave up 7 bases and V 7 bases, and 11 bases lay outside the gene matches. CDR3 DNA: TGTGCCAGCACCTACTACGGGACAGGGAAGCAGCCCCAGCATTTT. This sequence encodes CASTYYGTGKQPQHF.

This clonotype was counted between two and nine times. V usage is TRBV6-6 and J usage is TRBJ2-3; 7 positions agree with TRBD1. This CDR3 spans 14 amino acids. CDR1 and CDR2 from the germline V gene are MNHNY and SVGAGI (reference sequence). V lost 2 bases, J lost 1 base, and 0 bases stayed unmatched. The DNA of the CDR3 is TGTGCCAGCAGTTACCAGGGGGGCACAGATACGCAGTATTTT. It translates to CASSYQGGTDTQYF.

By share, this clonotype counts as large. The chain joins TRBV28 to TRBJ1-5; a weak D match, TRBD1 (6 bases). Germline lookup yields CDR1 MDHEN and CDR2 SYDVKM. V gave up 6 bases and J gave up 4 bases, with 16 bases separating them. CDR3 size: 15 residues. The chain's CDR3 is CASRTGTIRNQPQHF. CDR3 DNA: TGTGCCAGCAGGACAGGAACGATACGAAATCAGCCCCAGCATTTT.

This clonotype came up many times. The chain links TRBV28 to TRBJ2-1; 8 nucleotides align to TRBD2. The length of the CDR3 is 13 residues. Germline values: CDR1 MDHEN, CDR2 SYDVKM. V lost 8 bases and J lost 9; bases outside the gene matches: 9. The CDR3 reads CASLGTSALEQFF. In nucleotides, the CDR3 is TGTGCCAGCCTAGGGACTAGTGCCCTTGAGCAGTTCTTC.

This clonotype appeared many times. V usage is TRBV12-3 or TRBV12-4 and J usage is TRBJ1-2; 9 nucleotides align to TRBD1. V lost 6 bases and J lost 2; bases outside the gene matches: 4. This CDR3 is 14 amino acids long. DNA for the CDR3: TGTGCCAGCAGCCGACAGGGGGGGAACTATGGCTACACCTTC. Translating it yields CASSRQGGNYGYTF.

V gene TRBV20-1 combines with J gene TRBJ1-5, with D hard to call. The CDR3 sequence is 12 residues long. The germline V and J ends were trimmed by 1 base and 7 bases, with 8 bases remaining between them. CDR1 DFQATT and CDR2 SNEGSKA come from the germline V gene (reference sequence). DNA for the CDR3: TGCAGTGCTAGAGGGGGAAGCCAGCCCCAGCATTTT. Amino acid sequence: CSARGGSQPQHF.

This clonotype was seen ten or more times. V and J are TRBV10-3 and TRBJ2-2; D may be TRBD1 or TRBD2 (7 bases each). Germline CDR1 and CDR2: ENHRY and SYGVKD. The CDR3 is 15 residues long. The ends were cut back, 5 bases at V and 2 bases at J, with 12 bases in the middle. CDR3 coding DNA: TGTGCCATCAGTACAGGGGACTACAACACCGGGGAGCTGTTTTTT. Its translation is CAISTGDYNTGELFF.

This clonotype was seen more than once but under ten times. V usage is TRBV20-1 and J usage is TRBJ2-1; D gene ambiguous. Germline V gene data show CDR1 as DFQATT and CDR2 as SNEGSKA (reference sequence). V was trimmed by 0 bases and J by 7 bases, leaving 4 bases between them. This CDR3 region has 11 residues. This CDR3 reads CSARDENEQFF. The CDR3 DNA sequence: TGCAGTGCTAGAGATGAAAATGAGCAGTTCTTC.

This clonotype was recorded a few times. This sequence joins TRBV20-1 and TRBJ2-3; tentative D call: TRBD1 (6 bases). This CDR3 contains 12 residues. V was cut by 5 bases and J by 10 bases, with 16 bases left in between. Germline V CDR1 and CDR2: DFQATT, SNEGSKA (reference sequence). This CDR3 reads CSACPGHVAQYF. The CDR3 DNA sequence: TGCAGTGCTTGTCCGGGACATGTAGCGCAGTATTTT.

The chain employs TRBV28 and TRBJ1-2; no clear D gene. The ends were cut back, 10 bases at V and 3 bases at J, with 15 bases in the middle. The germline V gene encodes CDR1 MDHEN and CDR2 SYDVKM. This CDR3 region has 13 residues. CDR3 DNA: TGTGCCACGATATCACCGGGTTACTATGGCTACACCTTC. Its protein is CATISPGYYGYTF.

This clonotype occurred many times. The chain employs TRBV3-1 and TRBJ2-5, with TRBD2 matching 8 bases. Germline CDR1 is LGHDT and CDR2 is YNNKEL (reference sequence). This CDR3 spans 16 amino acids. Germline trimming cut 0 bases from V and 6 bases from J; bases unmatched to any gene: 9. The CDR3 sequence is CASSQDDSGGEKTQYF. The CDR3, as DNA: TGTGCCAGCAGCCAAGATGACAGCGGGGGCGAAAAGACCCAGTACTTC.

This clonotype has a count of ten or more. In nucleotides, the CDR3 is TGTGCCAGTAGTTTTCCGGGACAGGGTCGTCGGGAGCTGTTTTTT. It encodes CASSFPGQGRRELFF. The chain has TRBV19 and TRBJ2-2, with TRBD1 matching 9 bases. The CDR3 runs 15 residues. The germline V gene encodes CDR1 LNHDA and CDR2 SQIVND (reference sequence). V was pared by 5 bases and J by 9 bases, with 10 bases of the junction left unmatched. Full variable domain (outside the CDR3, taken from reference TRBV19 and TRBJ2-2): DGGITQSPKYLFRKEGQNVTLSCEQNLNHDAMYWYRQDPGQGLRLIYYSQIVNDFQKGDIAEGYSVSREKKESFPLTVTSAQKNPTAFYLCASSFPGQGRRELFFGEGSRLTVL.

Ten or more counts support this clonotype. The J gene is TRBJ1-4, the V gene TRBV4-2, with TRBD1 as a possible D gene (5 bases). Germline V gives CDR1 LGHNA, CDR2 YNFKEQ. CDR3 length: 16 residues. The ends were cut back, 5 bases at V and 0 bases at J, with 13 bases in the middle. The CDR3 sequence is CASSSSAGPTNEKLFF. The CDR3 coding sequence is TGTGCCAGCAGCTCCTCAGCGGGACCAACTAATGAAAAACTGTTTTTT.

This chain connects TRBV28 to TRBJ1-2; 9 bases agree with TRBD1. The CDR3 loop spans 17 amino acids. The germline V gene encodes CDR1 MDHEN and CDR2 SYDVKM. V was clipped by 5 bases and J by 4 bases; unmatched bases: 14. CDR3 sequence (DNA): TGTGCCAGCAGTCCTGGACAGGGGAGTTTTGGGACCTATGGCTACACCTTC. The encoded protein is CASSPGQGSFGTYGYTF.

This clonotype was counted only a few times. This chain joins TRBV9 and TRBJ2-1; no clear D gene. The CDR3 consists of 15 residues. The V gene lost 4 bases and the J gene lost 0 bases, with 11 bases spanning the gap. CDR1 and CDR2 from the germline V gene are SGDLS and YYNGEE. CDR3 DNA sequence: TGTGCCAGCAGCTCAGGACGTAGCTCCTACAATGAGCAGTTCTTC. Amino acid sequence: CASSSGRSSYNEQFF.

As for this clonotype: Just one base apart from a much larger clone, this may be a read error. The rearrangement uses TRBV5-1 and TRBJ2-7; D is possibly TRBD1 (5 bases). The CDR3 runs 14 residues. Germline-derived CDR1 and CDR2 are SGHRS and YFSETQ. The CDR3 bases are TGCGTCAGCAGCTTGGGGCAGGGCTCCTACGAGCAGTACTTC. Its protein is CVSSLGQGSYEQYF. Drawing the rest from reference TRBV5-1 and TRBJ2-7, the complete variable domain is KAGVTQTPRYLIKTRGQQVTLSCSPISGHRSVSWYQQTPGQGLQFLFEYFSETQRNKGNFPGRFSGRQFSNSRSEMNVSTLELGDSALYLCVSSLGQGSYEQYFGPGTRLTVT.

This clonotype was recorded at least ten times. This chain joins TRBV3-1 and TRBJ2-7; perhaps TRBD1 as D (6 bases). Trimming stripped 0 bases from V and 7 bases from J, with 10 bases between. The V gene's germline CDR1 is LGHDT and CDR2 YNNKEL (reference sequence). This CDR3 spans 13 amino acids. In nucleotides, the CDR3 is TGTGCCAGCAGCCAAGAAACAGGGAAAGAGCAGTACTTC. Encoded protein: CASSQETGKEQYF.

The sample holds many counts of this clonotype. V usage is TRBV10-3 and J usage is TRBJ2-4, with 7 bases matching TRBD2. V shed 6 bases, J shed 4 bases, and the junction held 6 bases outside the gene matches. This CDR3 comprises 14 residues. Germline CDR1 and CDR2: ENHRY and SYGVKD. The CDR3 DNA reads TGTGCCATCAGCCCGGGAGGCAGTAAAAACATTCAGTACTTC. Encoded protein: CAISPGGSKNIQYF.

This clonotype was found a few times. The chain has TRBV6-5 and TRBJ2-7, with TRBD1 matching 7 bases. The CDR3 sequence is 14 residues long. Unmatched junction bases numbered 5, after V lost 6 bases and J lost 0 bases. Germline V gene lookup returns CDR1 MNHEY and CDR2 SVGAGI. The DNA for the CDR3 is TGTGCCAGCAGGTCAGGGGGATCCTCCTACGAGCAGTACTTC. The encoded protein is CASRSGGSSYEQYF.

This clonotype was counted at least ten times. The V call is TRBV10-3, the J call TRBJ1-4; D gene ambiguous. The CDR3 extends over 13 amino acids. With 4 bases removed from V and 7 bases from J, the gap between germline ends came to 10 bases. Per the germline V gene, CDR1 is ENHRY and CDR2 is SYGVKD. The CDR3 region is CAISVQEGEKLFF. The CDR3 nucleotides read TGTGCCATCAGTGTTCAGGAGGGTGAAAAACTGTTTTTT.

This clonotype was recorded many times. This sequence joins TRBV5-1 and TRBJ2-3; D is possibly TRBD2 (6 bases). Per germline, CDR1 SGHRS and CDR2 YFSETQ. V lost 0 bases and J 2 bases, leaving 7 bases between the germline ends. CDR3 length: 14 amino acids. CDR3 coding DNA: TGCGCCAGCAGCTTGGGGACTACCACAGATACGCAGTATTTT. It translates to CASSLGTTTDTQYF.

This clonotype was counted only a few times. The chain is built from TRBV6-2 or TRBV6-3 and TRBJ2-5; possibly TRBD1 for D (6 bases). The germline CDR1 and CDR2 sequences are MNHEY and SVGEGT. The CDR3 contains 14 residues. Trimming took off 4 bases at V and 4 bases at J, with 13 bases between the two ends. The chain's CDR3 is CASSSQGQRETQYF. In DNA form, the CDR3 reads TGTGCCAGCAGTTCCCAGGGACAAAGAGAGACCCAGTACTTC.

This sequence joins TRBV4-2 and TRBJ2-3; 9 positions match TRBD1. There are 16 residues in the CDR3. Germline trimming cut 2 bases from V and 3 bases from J; bases unmatched to any gene: 6. The germline V gene encodes CDR1 LGHNA and CDR2 YNFKEQ. CDR3 coding DNA: TGTGCCAGCAGCCAACCCGGGACAGGGAAGACAGATACGCAGTATTTT. Its translation is CASSQPGTGKTDTQYF.

This clonotype has more than one count but fewer than ten. The chain links TRBV7-9 to TRBJ1-5; TRBD1 is a possible D gene (5 bases). The ends were cut back, 3 bases at V and 6 bases at J, with 9 bases in the middle. The CDR3 extends over 13 amino acids. Germline-derived CDR1 and CDR2 are SEHNR and FQNEAQ (reference sequence). CDR3 DNA: TGTGCCAGCAGCTTCGGGGCGAGTCAGCCCCAGCATTTT. It codes for CASSFGASQPQHF. Full variable domain (missing parts from reference TRBV7-9 and TRBJ1-5): DTGVSQNPRHKITKRGQNVTFRCDPISEHNRLYWYRQTLGQGPEFLTYFQNEAQLEKSRLLSDRFSAERPKGSFSTLEIQRTEQGDSAMYLCASSFGASQPQHFGDGTRLSIL.

This clonotype was detected a few times. J is TRBJ2-2 and V is TRBV7-8; D is ambiguous. The germline V gene has CDR1 SGHVS and CDR2 FQNEAQ. V lost 1 base and J 7 bases, leaving 10 bases between the germline ends. The CDR3 sequence is 14 residues long. The CDR3 spells CASSLEVVLGELFF. Here the CDR3 DNA reads TGTGCCAGCAGCTTAGAGGTGGTTCTCGGGGAGCTGTTTTTT.

This clonotype was counted ten times or more. The CDR3 region is CSEKGVYGYTF. CDR3 sequence (DNA): TGCAGTGAGAAGGGTGTCTATGGCTACACCTTC. J is TRBJ1-2 and V is TRBV20-1; the D is unclear. Looked up from germline, CDR1 is DFQATT and CDR2 is SNEGSKA (reference sequence). V was clipped by 7 bases and J by 4 bases, with 10 bases between them. CDR3 size: 11 residues.